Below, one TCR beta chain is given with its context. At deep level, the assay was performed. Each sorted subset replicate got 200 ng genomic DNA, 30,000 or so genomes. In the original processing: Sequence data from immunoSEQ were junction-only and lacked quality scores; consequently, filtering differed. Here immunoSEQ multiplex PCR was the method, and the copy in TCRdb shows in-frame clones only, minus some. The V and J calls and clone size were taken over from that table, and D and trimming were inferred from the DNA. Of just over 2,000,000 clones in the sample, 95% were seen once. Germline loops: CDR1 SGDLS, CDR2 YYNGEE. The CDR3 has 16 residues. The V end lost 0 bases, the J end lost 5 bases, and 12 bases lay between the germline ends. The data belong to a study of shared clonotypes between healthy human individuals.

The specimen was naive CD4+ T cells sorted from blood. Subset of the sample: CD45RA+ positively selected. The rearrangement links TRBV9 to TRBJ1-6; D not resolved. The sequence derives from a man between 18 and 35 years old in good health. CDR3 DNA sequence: TGTGCCAGCAGCGTAGGGAGCAGCCAAAATAATTCACCCCTCCACTTT. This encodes CASSVGSSQNNSPLHF.